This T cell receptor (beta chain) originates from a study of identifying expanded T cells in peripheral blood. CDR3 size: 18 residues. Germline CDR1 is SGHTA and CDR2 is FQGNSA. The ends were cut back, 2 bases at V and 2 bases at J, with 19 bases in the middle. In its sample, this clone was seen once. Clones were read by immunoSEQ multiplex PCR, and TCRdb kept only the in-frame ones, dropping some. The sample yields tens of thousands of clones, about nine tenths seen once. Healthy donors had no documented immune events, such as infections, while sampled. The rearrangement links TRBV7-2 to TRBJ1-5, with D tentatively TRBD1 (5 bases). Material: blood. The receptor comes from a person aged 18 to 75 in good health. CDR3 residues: CASSLRAPTAQGNQPQHF. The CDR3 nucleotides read TGTGCCAGCAGCTTAAGAGCCCCGACAGCCCAGGGCAATCAGCCCCAGCATTTT.